This TCR beta chain was recorded in a study of T cell responses to AZD1222 COVID-19 vaccine. Study in general: Both about-4-week and about-12-week second-dose recipients were combined. Overall study results and limits: The number of AZD1222 recipients seropositive at baseline was only five to seven.

About this clone: Its antigen remains unknown.

The repertoire was sequenced with immunoSEQ multiplex PCR; TCRdb's copy has only in-frame clones and lacks some. The data hold roughly 86,000 clones, with around 91% observed a single time. The CDR3 length is 15 residues. Trimming pared 5 bases from V and 1 base from J, leaving 11 bases between. The germline V gene encodes CDR1 SGHTA and CDR2 FQGNSA. The receptor was derived from an adult in good health. This specimen consisted of peripheral blood, obtained on day 0 of AZD1222 vaccination. The genes are TRBV7-2 and TRBJ1-4; D gene ambiguous. The CDR3 DNA reads TGTGCCAGCAGCCCTACACACCTAACTAATGAAAAACTGTTTTTT. It encodes CASSPTHLTNEKLFF.